This T cell receptor beta chain was identified during a study of beta chain features in type 1 diabetes. The CDR3 consists of 15 residues. The V end was cut by 5 bases, the J end by 1 base, with 12 bases between. CDR1 is MNHEY and CDR2 is SMNVEV in the germline V gene (reference sequence). Sequencing targeted expressed TCRB transcripts, as all isolated RNA had been reverse transcribed. Here immunoSEQ multiplex PCR was the method, and the copy in TCRdb shows in-frame clones only, minus some. The sample shows about 360,000 clones, 10% to 15% of them seen only once. This clone was counted between two and nine times.

Sequencing input: naive CD4+ T cells from blood. V usage is TRBV27 and J usage is TRBJ2-1; no firm D call. This receptor was taken from a man younger than 35 in good health. In DNA, the CDR3 is TGTGCCAGCAGTCCCAACCTAGGATCCTACAATGAGCAGTTCTTC. Protein: CASSPNLGSYNEQFF.